This entry describes one TCR beta chain. The antigen it binds to is not known. It has no much larger one-base neighbor in the sample; base qualities were not kept. The CDR3 sequence holds 15 residues, the cysteine and phenylalanine included. Just the 45-base CDR3 DNA is kept, in frame starting at base 1. Looking up the germline V gene (reference sequence) yields CDR1 SGHNT and CDR2 YYREEE. Trimming leaves V shorter by 4 bases and J shorter by 4 bases, with the junction holding 10 bases beyond the gene matches. The sample's time point label, decoded: newly diagnosed, previously untreated cHL patient sample. A Miltenyi CD4+ T cell isolation kit was used for magnetic negative selection to purify CD4+ T cells from thawed PBMCs. To serve as a comparison group for the relapsed/refractory trial patients, PBMCs were sequenced from patients with newly diagnosed, previously untreated classical Hodgkin lymphoma. After peripheral blood was drawn into 8 mL Vacutainer Cell Preparation Tubes, PBMCs were isolated by centrifugation and then cryopreserved. Purified CD4+ and CD8+ fractions were prepared only for cases where an additional PBMC sample was available. Magnetically labelled cells were depleted on LS columns in a quadroMACS separator, and the flow-through was collected as the purified fraction.

The Qiagen DNeasy kit was used to extract genomic DNA both from unsorted PBMCs and from the negatively selected CD4+ and CD8+ fractions. TCR beta CDR3 regions were subjected to amplification by immunoSEQ multiplex PCR with primers that anneal to V and J segments. A synthetic immune receptor repertoire was used to minimize amplification bias, and any residual bias was removed computationally once sequencing was done. Regarding the original processing steps: Custom Python scripts were used to quantify repertoire diversity as the Shannon entropy index. Unsorted, CD4+ and CD8+ repertoires were analyzed separately, except in combined analyses where CD4+ and CD8+ sequences were merged in silico. TCRdb holds this immuneACCESS table with in-frame rearrangements only. Some clones are missing; in checked studies, unresolved V genes explain under half, and the rest has no known cause. V and J calls and clone size are as listed in that table; D and trimming were resolved from the DNA. In all, the sample holds 20,000 to 30,000 clones, and about 90% of those were seen once. In total, the top ten clones hold approximately 0.53% of the sample.

This sample was included in a study of PD-1 blockade in classical Hodgkin lymphoma (dated by TCRdb to about 2020). Concerning the study at large: To define a peripheral blood immune signature of response to PD-1 blockade in classical Hodgkin lymphoma, the study combined TCR beta sequencing with CyTOF.

General findings and caveats noted by the study authors: The study was limited to a single clinical trial cohort, and causes of repertoire differences, possibly disease activity or prior therapy, remained undefined. Baseline TCR diversity was reported to be lower in newly diagnosed patients than in healthy donors and to be lower still in relapsed/refractory patients.

This TCR came from a human donor with classical Hodgkin lymphoma. Sequencing was done on a sample of CD4+ T cells from blood. The rearrangement combines TRBV5-4 with TRBJ1-2; TRBD1 aligns with 7 central bases. The nucleotides read TGTGCCAGCAGCCCATCTCAGGGGGAGGCCTATGGCTACACCTTC. Translated, this gives CASSPSQGEAYGYTF.